This T cell receptor beta chain comes out of a study of blood T cell repertoires in COVID-19. Study as a whole: COVID-19 samples collected from the United States, Italy and Spain covered acute and convalescent phases.

This CDR3 contains 17 residues. The junction had 11 bases not matched to a gene; V was cut back by 3 bases and J by 6 bases. Looked up from germline, CDR1 is KGHSH and CDR2 is LQKENI. Here immunoSEQ multiplex PCR was the method, and the copy in TCRdb shows in-frame clones only, minus some. The profile covers fewer than 20,000 clones, with more than 75% appearing a single time and around 13% taken by the ten largest. This clone was seen a single time. The sequencing sample was made of peripheral blood. The sequence was obtained from a human donor in a cohort sampled during active COVID-19. The chain has TRBV18 and TRBJ1-6; 7 bases align to TRBD1. CDR3 residues: CASSPDLLQGGNSPLHF. CDR3 in DNA: TGTGCCAGCTCACCCGACTTACTTCAGGGGGGTAATTCACCCCTCCACTTT.